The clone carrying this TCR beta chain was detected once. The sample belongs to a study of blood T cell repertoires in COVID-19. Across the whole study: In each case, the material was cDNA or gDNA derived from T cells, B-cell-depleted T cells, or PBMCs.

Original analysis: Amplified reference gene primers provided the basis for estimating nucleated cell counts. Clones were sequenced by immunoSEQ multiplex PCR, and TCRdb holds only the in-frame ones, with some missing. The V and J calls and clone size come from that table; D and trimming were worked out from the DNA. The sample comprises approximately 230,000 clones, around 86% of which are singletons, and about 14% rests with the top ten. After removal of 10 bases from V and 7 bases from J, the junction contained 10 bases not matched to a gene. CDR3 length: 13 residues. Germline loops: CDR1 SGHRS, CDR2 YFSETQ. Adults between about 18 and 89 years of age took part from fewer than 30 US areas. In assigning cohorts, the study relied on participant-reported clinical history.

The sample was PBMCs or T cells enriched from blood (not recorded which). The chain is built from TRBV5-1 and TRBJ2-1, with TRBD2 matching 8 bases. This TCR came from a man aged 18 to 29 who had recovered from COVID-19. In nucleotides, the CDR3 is TGCGCCGGATCCATCCCGGGGGGGAATGAGCAGTTCTTC. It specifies CAGSIPGGNEQFF.